These 3 T cell receptor beta chains came from one sample sequenced in a study of blood T cell repertoires in COVID-19. This table comes from immunoSEQ multiplex PCR, and its TCRdb copy is limited to in-frame clones, with some not included. Of approximately 150,000 clones listed, around 80% are singletons. Source material: PBMCs or T cells enriched from blood (not recorded which). These receptors originate from a man aged 40-49 years with acute COVID-19.

V is TRBV27 and J is TRBJ2-3; 13 nucleotides align to TRBD2. Trimming at V came to 0 bases and at J to 4 bases, leaving 4 bases not matched to a gene. The CDR3 is 17 residues long. Per germline, CDR1 MNHEY and CDR2 SMNVEV (reference sequence). In DNA form, the CDR3 reads TGTGCCAGCAGTTTATCCCGGACTAGCGGGAGCCCAGATACGCAGTATTTT. Translation gives CASSLSRTSGSPDTQYF.

This rearrangement joins TRBV5-1 to TRBJ2-7; 8 bases match TRBD1. Looked up from germline, CDR1 is SGHRS and CDR2 is YFSETQ. J lost 5 bases, V lost 6 bases, and 10 bases had no gene match. The CDR3 runs 14 residues. CDR3 bases: TGCGCCAGCACCCCCGAACAGGGGGGCCACGAGCAGTACTTC. This encodes CASTPEQGGHEQYF.

This clone has just one count. The chain uses TRBV5-1 and TRBJ2-2; 7 nucleotides align to TRBD2. This CDR3 contains 14 residues. Germline CDR1 is SGHRS and CDR2 is YFSETQ. Unmatched junction bases numbered 1, after V lost 1 base and J lost 4 bases. In nucleotides, the CDR3 is TGCGCCAGCAGCTTGCGGGAGGCCACCGGGGAGCTGTTTTTT. It is translated as CASSLREATGELFF. Drawing the rest from reference TRBV5-1 and TRBJ2-2, the complete variable domain is KAGVTQTPRYLIKTRGQQVTLSCSPISGHRSVSWYQQTPGQGLQFLFEYFSETQRNKGNFPGRFSGRQFSNSRSEMNVSTLELGDSALYLCASSLREATGELFFGEGSRLTVL.